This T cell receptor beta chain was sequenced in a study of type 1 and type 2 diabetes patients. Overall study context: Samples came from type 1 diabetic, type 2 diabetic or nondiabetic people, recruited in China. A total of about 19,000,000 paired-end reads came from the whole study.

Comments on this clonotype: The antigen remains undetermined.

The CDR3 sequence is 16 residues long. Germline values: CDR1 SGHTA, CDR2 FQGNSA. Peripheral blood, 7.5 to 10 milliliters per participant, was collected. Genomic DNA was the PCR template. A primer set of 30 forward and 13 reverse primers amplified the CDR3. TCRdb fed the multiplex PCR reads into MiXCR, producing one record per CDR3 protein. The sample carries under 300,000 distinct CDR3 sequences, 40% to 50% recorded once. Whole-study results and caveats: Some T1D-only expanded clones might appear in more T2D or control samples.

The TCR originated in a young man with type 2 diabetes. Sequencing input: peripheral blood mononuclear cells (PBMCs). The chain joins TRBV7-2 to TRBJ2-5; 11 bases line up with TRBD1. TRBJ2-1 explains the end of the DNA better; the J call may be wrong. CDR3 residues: CASSHSSGQGGNEQFF. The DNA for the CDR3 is TGTGCCAGCAGCCATTCTTCGGGACAGGGGGGGAATGAGCAGTTCTTC.